This passage covers 9 T cell receptor beta chains from one sample sequenced in a study of T cell responses to AZD1222 COVID-19 vaccine. Profiling relied on immunoSEQ multiplex PCR, and the TCRdb table lists in-frame clones only, not all of them. The sample carries some 150,000 clones, about 92% recorded once. The sample in question was peripheral blood, obtained 28 days after the second AZD1222 dose. These TCRs come from an adult who received the AZD1222 COVID-19 vaccine.

This chain joins TRBV10-2 and TRBJ2-7; TRBD2 matches at 10 bases. V lost 4 bases and J lost 5; bases outside the gene matches: 5. The germline CDR1 and CDR2 sequences are WSHSY and SAAADI. The CDR3 extends over 14 amino acids. The CDR3 loop reads CASSASSGSHEQYF. The CDR3 coding sequence is TGCGCCAGCAGTGCTTCTAGCGGGAGTCACGAGCAGTACTTC.

The chain couples TRBV3-1 (or the pseudogene TRBV3-2) to TRBJ2-1; possible D gene TRBD2, 6 bases. Germline V gene data show CDR1 as LGHDT and CDR2 as YNNKEL (reference sequence). The V and J ends lost 0 bases and 8 bases respectively, with 17 bases between them. The CDR3 extends over 16 amino acids. CDR3 amino acids: CASSQDALAPRDEQFF. The CDR3 nucleotides read TGTGCCAGCAGCCAAGACGCACTAGCTCCCAGAGATGAGCAGTTCTTC.

The chain uses TRBV28 and TRBJ2-2; D tentatively fits TRBD1 or TRBD2 (5 bases each). V was trimmed by 4 bases and J by 5 bases, leaving 11 bases between them. Germline V lookup: CDR1 MDHEN, CDR2 SYDVKM. The CDR3 runs 14 residues. CDR3 bases: TGTGCCAGCAGTTACGGGACCGAGACCGGGGAGCTGTTTTTT. Protein: CASSYGTETGELFF.

The chain combines TRBV5-1 with TRBJ2-7; weak D call: TRBD1 (6 bases). Germline CDR1 SGHRS, CDR2 YFSETQ. The CDR3 is 15 residues long. The V and J ends lost 4 bases and 4 bases respectively, with 18 bases between them. This CDR3 reads CASSPSLDSPYEQYF. The DNA for the CDR3 is TGCGCCAGCAGCCCCTCCTTGGACAGCCCTTACGAGCAGTACTTC.

The CDR3 sequence is CATSRGETAGVETQYF. The CDR3 DNA sequence: TGTGCCACCAGCAGAGGCGAGACAGCAGGGGTGGAGACCCAGTACTTC. This chain links TRBV15 with TRBJ2-5; TRBD1 might be the D (6 bases). V lost 1 base and J lost 5, with 17 bases in between. This CDR3 is built from 16 residues. Germline V lookup: CDR1 LNHNV, CDR2 YYDKDF (reference sequence).

This clone was seen only once. The genes are TRBV6-2 or TRBV6-3 and TRBJ2-3, with D perhaps matching TRBD2 (6 bases). The CDR3 contains 18 residues. Germline V gene lookup returns CDR1 MNHEY and CDR2 SVGEGT. The ends were cut back, 0 bases at V and 4 bases at J, with 20 bases in the middle. The CDR3 DNA follows: TGTGCCAGCAGTTACTCGATCGGGGGTAGCCGAGGCGCAGATACGCAGTATTTT. It is translated as CASSYSIGGSRGADTQYF.

The chain links TRBV20-1 to TRBJ1-1, with D hard to call. This CDR3 is built from 11 residues. Germline lookup yields CDR1 DFQATT and CDR2 SNEGSKA (reference sequence). V was cut by 1 base and J by 7 bases, with 7 bases left in between. The CDR3 nucleotides read TGCAGTGCTAGAGTGGTCAGTGAAGCTTTCTTT. Translating it yields CSARVVSEAFF.

The chain joins TRBV3-1 (or the pseudogene TRBV3-2) to TRBJ1-1; no clear D gene. V lost 1 base and J lost 4, with 10 bases in between. CDR3 length: 14 amino acids. In germline, CDR1 is LGHDT, CDR2 YNNKEL (reference sequence). The DNA of the CDR3 is TGTGCCAGCAGCCAAGGACTTGGGAGCACTGAAGCTTTCTTT. This encodes CASSQGLGSTEAFF.

This chain links TRBV7-2 with TRBJ2-2; 7 nucleotides line up with TRBD1. The CDR3 is 17 residues long. CDR1 and CDR2 from the germline V gene are SGHTA and FQGNSA. The V segment lost 5 bases and the J segment 2 bases; nucleotides outside the gene matches: 11. This chain's CDR3 is CASSLSPTGLNTGELFF. In DNA, the CDR3 is TGTGCCAGCAGCCTGAGCCCGACAGGGCTTAACACCGGGGAGCTGTTTTTT. The whole variable domain, remainder taken from reference TRBV7-2 and TRBJ2-2, is GAGVSQSPSNKVTEKGKDVELRCDPISGHTALYWYRQSLGQGLEFLIYFQGNSAPDKSGLPSDRFSAERTGGSVSTLTIQRTQQEDSAVYLCASSLSPTGLNTGELFFGEGSRLTVL.